The next 7 T cell receptor beta chains were all read from a single sample in a study of blood T cell repertoires in COVID-19. The assay was immunoSEQ multiplex PCR, and TCRdb's table has in-frame clones only and misses some. The table has over 350,000 clones, 80% to 90% seen once. Sample: peripheral blood. The receptors derive from a woman in her thirties with active or convalescent COVID-19.

This clone was seen just once. This chain links TRBV7-8 with TRBJ1-2; the match to TRBD1 covers 9 bases. V lost 2 bases, J lost 3 bases, and 13 bases stayed unmatched. CDR3 size: 18 residues. Germline V gene data show CDR1 as SGHVS and CDR2 as FQNEAQ. Written as DNA, the CDR3 is TGTGCCAGCAGCTTAAATCCTCCTATACGGGACAGGGACTATGGCTACACCTTC. Residues: CASSLNPPIRDRDYGYTF.

This chain joins TRBV5-4 and TRBJ2-3; 8 bases are shared with TRBD1. This CDR3 has 17 amino acids. Germline values: CDR1 SGHNT, CDR2 YYREEE (reference sequence). V lost 0 bases to trimming and J lost 0 bases; unmatched junction nucleotides: 6. CDR3 region: CASSLGQGAQSTDTQYF. The CDR3 DNA reads as TGTGCCAGCAGCTTGGGCCAGGGGGCCCAAAGCACAGATACGCAGTATTTT.

V usage is TRBV11-2 and J usage is TRBJ1-3, with D perhaps matching TRBD1 (5 bases). Germline V CDR1 and CDR2: SGHAT, FQNNGV. With 7 bases removed from V and 1 base from J, the gap between germline ends came to 8 bases. The CDR3 has 13 residues. The CDR3 DNA sequence: TGTGCCAGCAACCAGGGATCTGGAAACACCATATATTTT. Translation gives CASNQGSGNTIYF.

The J gene is TRBJ1-5, the V gene TRBV6-5; unclear D gene. Trimming took off 6 bases at V and 4 bases at J, with 10 bases between the two ends. Looked up from germline, CDR1 is MNHEY and CDR2 is SVGAGI. This CDR3 is built from 13 residues. The CDR3 loop reads CASRGSQNQPQHF. The CDR3 nucleotides read TGTGCCAGCAGGGGTAGCCAAAATCAGCCCCAGCATTTT.

This clone has a single count. This chain links TRBV6-5 with TRBJ1-1; TRBD1 aligns across 8 bases. There are 15 residues in the CDR3. The germline CDR1 and CDR2 sequences are MNHEY and SVGAGI. With 6 bases clipped from V and 0 bases from J, the junction kept 6 bases outside the gene matches. The CDR3 here is CASRRDRNMNTEAFF. In DNA form, the CDR3 reads TGTGCCAGCAGAAGGGACAGGAACATGAACACTGAAGCTTTCTTT.

The V call is TRBV30, the J call TRBJ2-2, with D unresolved. V was clipped by 2 bases and J by 6 bases, with 10 bases between them. Germline CDR1 and CDR2: GTSNPN and SVGIG (reference sequence). There are 13 residues in the CDR3. The CDR3 nucleotides read TGTGCCTGGAGTATCCTAGGCCCCGGGGAGCTGTTTTTT. Protein sequence: CAWSILGPGELFF. The variable domain in full, with the rest retrieved from reference TRBV30 and TRBJ2-2, is SQTIHQWPATLVQPVGSPLSLECTVEGTSNPNLYWYRQAAGRGLQLLFYSVGIGQISSEVPQNLSASRPQDRQFILSSKKLLLSDSGFYLCAWSILGPGELFFGEGSRLTVL.

The V and J genes are TRBV24-1 and TRBJ2-1, with 11 bases identical to TRBD2. The junction had 16 bases not matched to a gene; V was cut back by 4 bases and J by 15 bases. This CDR3 contains 16 residues. Germline V gives CDR1 KGHDR, CDR2 SFDVKD. The CDR3, as DNA: TGTGCCACCAGTGACACCGGACTAGCGGGCGACGGTAGATGGTTCTTC. The encoded protein is CATSDTGLAGDGRWFF.